This TCR beta chain was captured by sequencing in a study of T cell responses to AZD1222 COVID-19 vaccine. Study-wide background: The study pooled second doses at about 4 or about 12 weeks. General observations from the study: A reported finding is that nearly half of spike-specific TCRs target unmutated variant regions.

Sequencing used immunoSEQ multiplex PCR; TCRdb keeps in-frame clones, though not all of them. The sample lists over 100,000 clones, about 88% seen once, with roughly 18% in the top ten. Worth noting for this clone: Its target is not known.

This CDR3 has 14 amino acids. Looked up from germline, CDR1 is LGHNA and CDR2 is YSLEER. The ends were cut back, 1 base at V and 4 bases at J, with 7 bases in the middle. This TCR was recovered from an adult in good health. The sequences come from peripheral blood, collected on day 0 of AZD1222 vaccination. The chain links TRBV4-3 to TRBJ1-4; TRBD1 is a possible D gene (5 bases). The CDR3 sequence: CASSQGQGNEKLFF. The CDR3 region has the DNA TGCGCCAGCAGCCAAGGGCAGGGTAATGAAAAACTGTTTTTT.